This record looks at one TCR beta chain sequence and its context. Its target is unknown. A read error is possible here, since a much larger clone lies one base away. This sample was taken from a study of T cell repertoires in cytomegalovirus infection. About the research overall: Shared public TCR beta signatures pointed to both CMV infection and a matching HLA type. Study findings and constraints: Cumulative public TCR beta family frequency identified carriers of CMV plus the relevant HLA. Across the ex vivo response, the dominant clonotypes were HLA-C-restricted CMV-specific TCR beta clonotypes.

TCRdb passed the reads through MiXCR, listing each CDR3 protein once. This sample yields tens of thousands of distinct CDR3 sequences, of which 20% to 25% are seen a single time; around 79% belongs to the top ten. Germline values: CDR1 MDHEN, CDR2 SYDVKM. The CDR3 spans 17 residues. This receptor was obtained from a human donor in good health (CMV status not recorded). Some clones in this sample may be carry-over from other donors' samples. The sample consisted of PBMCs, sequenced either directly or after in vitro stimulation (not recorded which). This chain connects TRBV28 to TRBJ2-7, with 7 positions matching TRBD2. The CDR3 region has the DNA TGTGCCAGCAGTTTGGGGGAGGGCCCTCAGCGTTCCTACGCGCAGTACGTC. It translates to CASSLGEGPQRSYAQYV.